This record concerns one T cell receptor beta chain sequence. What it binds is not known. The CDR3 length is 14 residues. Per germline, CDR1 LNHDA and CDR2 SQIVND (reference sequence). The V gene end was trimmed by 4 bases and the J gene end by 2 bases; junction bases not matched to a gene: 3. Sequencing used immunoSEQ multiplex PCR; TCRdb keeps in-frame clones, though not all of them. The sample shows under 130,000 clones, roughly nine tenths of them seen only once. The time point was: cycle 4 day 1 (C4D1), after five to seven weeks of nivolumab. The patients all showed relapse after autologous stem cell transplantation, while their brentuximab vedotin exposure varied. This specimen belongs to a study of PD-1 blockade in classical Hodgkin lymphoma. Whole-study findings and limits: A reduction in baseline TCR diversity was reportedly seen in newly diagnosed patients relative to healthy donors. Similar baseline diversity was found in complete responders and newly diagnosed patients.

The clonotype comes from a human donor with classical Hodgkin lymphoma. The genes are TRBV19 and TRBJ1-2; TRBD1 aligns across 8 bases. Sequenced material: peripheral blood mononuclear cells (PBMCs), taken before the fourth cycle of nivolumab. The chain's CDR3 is CASSTRQGNYGYTF. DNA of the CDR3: TGTGCCAGTAGTACCCGACAGGGGAACTATGGCTACACCTTC.